The clone carrying this TCR beta chain was detected a few times. V was shortened by 4 bases and J by 2 bases, with 14 bases between the two germline ends. The length of the CDR3 is 15 residues. Germline values: CDR1 MNHNY, CDR2 SVGAGI (reference sequence). This entry belongs to a study of T-cell memory formation after mild COVID-19. TCRdb re-derived calls from the 5' RACE reads in MiXCR, one entry per CDR3 protein. Found here are 95,000 to 110,000 distinct CDR3 sequences, around 14% of them singletons; the top ten hold about 39%. V usage is TRBV6-6 and J usage is TRBJ2-5; D may be TRBD1 (5 bases). The sequenced material came from PBMCs or a T cell subset sorted from them (not recorded which). The TCR sequence derives from a man aged 18 to 35 who had mild COVID-19 (a few samples of this study predate the infection). Cell type and time point are not known. As DNA, the CDR3 is TGTGCCAGCAGTTCCATGGGGCCGTGGCAAGAGACCCAGTACTTC. As protein: CASSSMGPWQETQYF.